Detailed here is one TCR beta chain. Trimming removed 3 bases from V and 2 bases from J, with 12 bases in between. CDR3 length: 14 amino acids. Germline CDR1 and CDR2: SQVTM and ANQGSEA. The data were taken from a study of cytomegalovirus exposure and HLA in healthy donors. The PCR ran on 60 Vbeta and 13 Jbeta primers. The table came from immunoSEQ multiplex PCR; TCRdb's copy has only in-frame clones and leaves some out. The data contain roughly 160,000 clones, roughly two thirds of them seen just once; the ten biggest clones take up about 4.9%. Sequencing used PBMCs. V is TRBV29-1 and J is TRBJ2-3; perhaps TRBD2 as D (6 bases). This receptor was identified in a woman aged 18-29 years in good health and CMV-seropositive. The CDR3 region has the DNA TGCAGCGTTGAGGAAGGCGGGATCACAGATACGCAGTATTTT. Protein: CSVEEGGITDTQYF.